The 26 T cell receptor beta chains below come from one sample, sequenced in a study of blood T cells in healthy people across ages. The use of a sample-barcoded 5' primer and a J-beta primer mix characterized a second PCR of about 6 to 11 cycles. TCRdb redid the calling of the 5' RACE reads with MiXCR, one entry per CDR3 protein. The sample lists around 870,000 distinct CDR3 sequences; under 30% were seen once. The sequenced sample was blood. The source of these receptors is a woman of 80 years or more in good health.

Many counts were recorded for this clonotype. The genes are TRBV6-5 and TRBJ2-1; D possibly matches TRBD1 or TRBD2 (5 bases each). This CDR3 comprises 15 residues. Trimming left V 2 bases short and J 3 bases short, with 11 bases between. From germline, CDR1 is MNHEY and CDR2 SVGAGI. This CDR3 is CASSYGGRGYNEQFF. The CDR3 nucleotides are TGTGCCAGCAGTTACGGGGGAAGGGGCTACAATGAGCAGTTCTTC.

Worth noting for this clonotype: A much larger clone differs by one base, so this may be a read error. The CDR3 loop is CSARGRGAIDTQYF. Here the CDR3 DNA reads TGCAGTGCTAGGGGTCGGGGGGCCATAGATACGCAGTATTTT. This chain joins TRBV20-1 and TRBJ2-3; possible D gene TRBD2, 7 bases. Germline assignment: CDR1 DFQATT and CDR2 SNEGSKA (reference sequence). CDR3 size: 14 residues. V lost 3 bases to trimming and J lost 5 bases, with 15 bases between them.

There are a few counts of this clonotype. Possible read error: a much larger clone is one base away. J is TRBJ2-1 and V is TRBV5-1; D may match TRBD1 or TRBD2 (5 bases each). Germline V gene lookup returns CDR1 SGHRS and CDR2 YFSETQ. The CDR3 is 14 residues long. Trimming removed 3 bases at V and 12 bases at J, with 19 bases between. The CDR3 DNA sequence: TGCGCCAGCAGCTGGGACGGAATAGAGAAGTTGCAGTTCTTC. Protein sequence: CASSWDGIEKLQFF.

This clonotype was recorded at least ten times. J is TRBJ2-4 and V is TRBV20-1; 9 nucleotides line up with TRBD2. The V and J ends lost 3 bases and 13 bases, in that order; junction bases with no gene match: 7. The CDR3 has 12 residues. Germline V CDR1 and CDR2: DFQATT, SNEGSKA (reference sequence). The CDR3 reads CSARTSGLEQYF. The CDR3 DNA is TGCAGTGCTAGGACTAGCGGTCTGGAGCAGTACTTC.

In this sample, this clonotype turned up many times. The chain carries TRBV2 and TRBJ2-7; 7 positions match TRBD1. CDR3 length equals 13 residues. V was pared by 7 bases and J by 2 bases, with 5 bases of the junction left unmatched. CDR1 and CDR2 (germline): SNHLY, FYNNEI. DNA for the CDR3: TGTGCCAGCACGACAGGGCCCCCCTACGAGCAGTACTTC. Protein product: CASTTGPPYEQYF.

This clonotype was counted only a few times. The chain is built from TRBV15 and TRBJ2-1; D is ambiguous. The CDR3 is 14 residues long. Germline CDR1 LNHNV, CDR2 YYDKDF (reference sequence). V lost 0 bases and J lost 7, with 10 bases in between. The CDR3 protein is CATSRDTAGNEQFF. The CDR3, as DNA: TGTGCCACCAGCAGAGATACGGCAGGTAATGAGCAGTTCTTC.

This clonotype was recorded once. This chain links TRBV29-1 with TRBJ2-7; either TRBD1 or TRBD2 may supply D (5 bases each). Germline assignment: CDR1 SQVTM and CDR2 ANQGSEA. The germline V and J ends were trimmed by 6 bases and 1 base, with 10 bases remaining between them. The CDR3 totals 12 residues. DNA for the CDR3: TGCAGCGTGGGGGAGAATTCCTACGAGCAGTACTTC. Translating it yields CSVGENSYEQYF.

The CDR3 loop is CASRPTRRGTAFF. As DNA, the CDR3 is TGTGCCAGCAGACCTACACGGAGAGGTACGGCTTTCTTT. The chain is built from TRBV27 and TRBJ1-1; D ambiguous. The CDR3 runs 13 residues. Looked up from germline, CDR1 is MNHEY and CDR2 is SMNVEV (reference sequence). The ends were cut back, 6 bases at V and 11 bases at J, with 19 bases in the middle.

The table lists this clonotype with many counts. This chain connects TRBV7-2 to TRBJ2-7, with a possible D match to TRBD2 (7 bases). Germline V gene sequence: CDR1 SGHTA, CDR2 FQGNSA. V was cut by 5 bases and J by 7 bases, with 21 bases left in between. The CDR3 is 15 residues long. CDR3 DNA: TGTGCCAGCAGCAGCGCAACTGTCAGGGGAGGGGAGCAGTACTTC. Translated: CASSSATVRGGEQYF. Full variable domain (rest looked up from reference TRBV7-2 and TRBJ2-7): GAGVSQSPSNKVTEKGKDVELRCDPISGHTALYWYRQSLGQGLEFLIYFQGNSAPDKSGLPSDRFSAERTGGSVSTLTIQRTQQEDSAVYLCASSSATVRGGEQYFGPGTRLTVT.

This clonotype was seen ten or more times. This chain connects TRBV20-1 to TRBJ2-3; 9 bases are shared with TRBD1. CDR1 and CDR2 (germline): DFQATT, SNEGSKA (reference sequence). CDR3 length: 17 residues. Germline trimming cut 0 bases from V and 2 bases from J; bases unmatched to any gene: 9. The CDR3 loop reads CSARDEVRDRVTDTQYF. In DNA, the CDR3 is TGCAGTGCTAGAGATGAGGTCCGGGACAGGGTCACAGATACGCAGTATTTT.

There are a few counts of this clonotype. The chain has TRBV20-1 and TRBJ1-5; D gene uncertain. Germline V gene sequence: CDR1 DFQATT, CDR2 SNEGSKA (reference sequence). V was clipped by 6 bases and J by 0 bases, with 9 bases between them. The CDR3 spans 13 residues. The CDR3 loop is CSAEGSSNQPQHF. Here the CDR3 DNA reads TGCAGTGCAGAGGGTTCTAGCAATCAGCCCCAGCATTTT.

In the case of this clonotype: Since a much larger clone is just one base distant, this may be a read error. CDR3 sequence: CATSRDRGGKRNNEQYF. CDR3 nucleotide sequence: TGTGCCACCAGCAGAGATCGAGGAGGGAAGAGGAACAATGAGCAGTACTTC. The chain joins TRBV15 to TRBJ2-1, with D perhaps matching TRBD2 (6 bases). Matching the DNA end better, TRBJ2-7 makes the J call doubtful. From germline, CDR1 is LNHNV and CDR2 YYDKDF (reference sequence). The CDR3 is made up of 17 amino acids.

The J gene is TRBJ2-7, the V gene TRBV2; 8 positions match TRBD1. Judging by the DNA end, TRBJ2-5 fits better; the J call may be wrong. The CDR3 is 15 amino acids. Germline V gene sequence: CDR1 SNHLY, CDR2 FYNNEI. Written as DNA, the CDR3 is TGTGCCAGCAGTGAAATTTGGACAGGGAAAGGGACCCAGTACTTC. Its protein is CASSEIWTGKGTQYF.

This clonotype has a count of ten or more. V usage is TRBV20-1 and J usage is TRBJ2-3; 16 positions match TRBD2. The germline gives CDR1 DFQATT, CDR2 SNEGSKA (reference sequence). This CDR3 spans 18 amino acids. V gave up 1 base and J gave up 5 bases; unmatched junction bases: 9. CDR3 in DNA: TGCAGTGCTAGAGGAGATGGGACTAGCGGGGGGGCCTTAGATACGCAGTATTTT. Protein: CSARGDGTSGGALDTQYF.

This clonotype was seen repeatedly, ten times or more. This chain uses TRBV6-2 or TRBV6-3 with TRBJ1-2; no firm D call. The CDR3 extends over 16 amino acids. Germline V gene sequence: CDR1 MNHEY, CDR2 SVGEGT. V dropped 0 bases and J dropped 3 bases, with 14 bases sitting between them. This chain's CDR3 is CASSYSSGVQDYGYTF. DNA of the CDR3: TGTGCCAGCAGTTACTCGAGCGGGGTCCAGGACTATGGCTACACCTTC.

This clonotype was seen at least ten times. V usage is TRBV20-1 and J usage is TRBJ2-1, with a possible D match to TRBD1 (6 bases). Deletions cut 5 bases from V and 1 base from J, with 9 bases between. The CDR3 spans 13 residues. Germline CDR1 reads DFQATT; CDR2 reads SNEGSKA (reference sequence). The CDR3 nucleotides are TGCAGTGCTCACGACAGGTCCTACAATGAGCAGTTCTTC. Its translation: CSAHDRSYNEQFF.

Note on this clonotype: Since a much larger clone is just one base distant, this may be a read error. The chain has TRBV6-5 and TRBJ2-3, with D perhaps TRBD1 or TRBD2 (5 bases each). V lost 4 bases and J 4 bases, leaving 21 bases between the germline ends. In germline, CDR1 is MNHEY, CDR2 SVGAGI. This CDR3 is 17 amino acids long. The chain's CDR3 is CASSWLRGREGADTQYF. CDR3 coding DNA: TGTGCCAGCAGTTGGCTCCGGGGCAGGGAAGGCGCAGATACGCAGTATTTT.

About this clonotype: This may be a read error: a much more frequent sequence differs by one nucleotide. The rearrangement links TRBV7-2 to TRBJ2-1; D not certain. The J call is doubtful: the DNA matches TRBJ2-7 better. Per the germline V gene, CDR1 is SGHTA and CDR2 is FQGNSA. The CDR3 totals 13 residues. CDR3 sequence: CASTKTTYNEQYF. The DNA of the CDR3 is TGTGCCAGCACGAAAACGACTTACAATGAGCAGTACTTC.

This clonotype was picked up a small number of times. The junction and the germline gene differ at one end; a read error may be behind it. J is TRBJ2-7 and V is TRBV7-2; the D gene is possibly TRBD2 (6 bases). Looked up from germline, CDR1 is SGHTA and CDR2 is FQGNSA. CDR3 length equals 14 residues. In DNA, the CDR3 is TGTGCCGGCAGCTCCCCTGGGGGGTCCTTCGAGCAGTACTTC. Its protein product is CAGSSPGGSFEQYF. The complete variable domain, with remaining parts taken from reference TRBV7-2 and TRBJ2-7, reads GAGVSQSPSNKVTEKGKDVELRCDPISGHTALYWYRQSLGQGLEFLIYFQGNSAPDKSGLPSDRFSAERTGGSVSTLTIQRTQQEDSAVYLCAGSSPGGSFEQYFGPGTRLTVT.

The chain carries TRBV5-6 and TRBJ1-5; a possible D gene is TRBD1 (6 bases). The CDR3 runs 16 residues. Germline assignment: CDR1 SGHDT and CDR2 YYEEEE. Trimming shortened V by 7 bases and J by 0 bases, and 17 bases separated the two germline ends. The CDR3 sequence is CASSRGGSYSNQPQHF. In nucleotides, the CDR3 is TGTGCCAGCTCCCGAGGGGGGAGTTATAGCAATCAGCCCCAGCATTTT.

For this clonotype: The germline gene is not matched at one end of the junction; a read error may be the cause. The genes are TRBV11-2 and TRBJ2-5; the match to TRBD2 covers 9 bases. The CDR3 loop spans 16 amino acids. The germline CDR1 and CDR2 sequences are SGHAT and FQNNGV. This CDR3 reads CASSLSSGEHMETQYF. CDR3 coding DNA: TGTGCCAGTAGCTTATCTAGCGGGGAACATATGGAGACCCAGTACTTC. Variable domain in full (rest from reference TRBV11-2 and TRBJ2-5): EAGVAQSPRYKIIEKRQSVAFWCNPISGHATLYWYQQILGQGPKLLIQFQNNGVVDDSQLPKDRFSAERLKGVDSTLKIQPAKLEDSAVYLCASSLSSGEHMETQYFGPGTRLLVL.

In the case of this clonotype: A clone one base away is much larger, so this may be a read error. V is TRBV12-3 or TRBV12-4 and J is TRBJ1-2; D is ambiguous. V dropped 6 bases and J dropped 13 bases, with 24 bases sitting between them. This CDR3 has 14 amino acids. In nucleotides, the CDR3 is TGTGCCAGCAGCCGCACAGAGAGCTTTCGTAGCTGCACCTTC. Amino acids: CASSRTESFRSCTF.

This clonotype was seen ten or more times. The chain recombines TRBV7-2 with TRBJ2-7; weak D call: TRBD2 (5 bases). Per germline, CDR1 SGHTA and CDR2 FQGNSA. The CDR3 contains 14 residues. The V and J ends lost 2 bases and 5 bases respectively, with 13 bases between them. CDR3: CASSLRRSTDEQYF. The CDR3 coding sequence is TGTGCCAGCAGCTTAAGGAGGAGTACCGACGAGCAGTACTTC.

Comments on this clonotype: A single base separates this from a much larger clone, so it may be a read error. The V and J genes are TRBV28 and TRBJ2-3; TRBD1 aligns across 7 bases. The CDR3 covers 14 residues. The germline CDR1 and CDR2 sequences are MDHEN and SYDVKM. Written as DNA, the CDR3 is TGTGCCAGCAGTCCCTGGACAGGAACAGATGCGCAGTATTTT. Protein sequence: CASSPWTGTDAQYF.

V and J are TRBV29-1 and TRBJ1-1, with TRBD1 matching over 11 bases. Trimming took 8 bases from V and 6 from J; bases not matched to a gene: 5. The germline V gene has CDR1 SQVTM and CDR2 ANQGSEA. The length of the CDR3 is 12 residues. CDR3 DNA: TGCAGCCTCCTGGGACAGGGGGCTGAAGCTTTCTTT. Its translation is CSLLGQGAEAFF.

V usage is TRBV6-5 and J usage is TRBJ1-1, with a weak D call TRBD1 (5 bases). V was trimmed by 0 bases and J by 1 base, leaving 18 bases between them. Germline CDR1 MNHEY, CDR2 SVGAGI. This CDR3 has 18 amino acids. DNA of the CDR3: TGTGCCAGCAGTTACTCGGGGATTCTGGGACGCCAGAACACTGAAGCTTTCTTT. As protein: CASSYSGILGRQNTEAFF.